This T cell receptor (beta chain) was sequenced for a study of cytomegalovirus exposure and HLA in healthy donors. This PCR relied on a set of 60 Vbeta primers and 13 Jbeta primers. Here immunoSEQ multiplex PCR was the method, and the copy in TCRdb shows in-frame clones only, minus some. This table has 200,000 to 250,000 clones, about 89% appearing once. For this clone: Its antigen is not known.

Findings and limits, study-wide: In terms of immune exposure information, only CMV serostatus was available.

This sequence originates from a woman aged 18-35 years in good health and CMV-seronegative. Input material: PBMCs.

Here the CDR3 DNA reads TGCGCCAGCAGCACGGACAGGGCAATCTACGAGCAGTACTTC. Translating gives CASSTDRAIYEQYF. J is TRBJ2-7 and V is TRBV5-1, with 8 nucleotides matching TRBD1. CDR3 length: 14 amino acids. The V gene end was trimmed by 4 bases and the J gene end by 3 bases; junction bases not matched to a gene: 6. Germline CDR1 is SGHRS and CDR2 is YFSETQ.